The T cell receptor beta chain described here comes from a study of blood T cells in healthy people across ages. Study-level results: Naive T cell percentage by flow cytometry tracked strongly with beta diversity.

In germline, CDR1 is SQVTM, CDR2 ANQGSEA. The CDR3 runs to 14 residues. Trimming took 5 bases from V and 0 from J, leaving 12 bases between them. With a J-beta primer mix and a sample-barcoded 5' primer, a second PCR ran roughly 6 to 12 cycles. TCRdb re-called the 5' RACE reads through MiXCR, storing one row per CDR3 protein. The table has about 930,000 distinct CDR3 sequences, around 29% seen once. This clonotype was detected many times. What it binds is unknown. These data were also reused for a study on T cells of mothers and their children. That source notes: The authors identified no persistent microchimeric T cell clones.

The gene calls are TRBV29-1 and TRBJ2-3; D might be TRBD2 (7 bases). The receptor's source is a middle-aged woman in good health. The sequenced sample consisted of blood. CDR3 region: CSVRGTTSTDTQYF. In DNA, the CDR3 is TGCAGCGTTAGGGGGACTACCAGCACAGATACGCAGTATTTT.